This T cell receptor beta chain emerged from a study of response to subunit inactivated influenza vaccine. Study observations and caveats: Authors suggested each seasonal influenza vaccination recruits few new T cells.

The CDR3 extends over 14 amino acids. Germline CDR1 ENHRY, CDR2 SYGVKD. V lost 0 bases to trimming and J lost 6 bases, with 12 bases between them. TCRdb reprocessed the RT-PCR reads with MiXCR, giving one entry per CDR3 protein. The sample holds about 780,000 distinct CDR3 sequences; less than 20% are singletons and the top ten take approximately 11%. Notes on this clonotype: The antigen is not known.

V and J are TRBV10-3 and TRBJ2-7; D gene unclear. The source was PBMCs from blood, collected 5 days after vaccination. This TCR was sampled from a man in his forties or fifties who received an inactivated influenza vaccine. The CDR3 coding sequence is TGTGCCATCAGTGAGTCTGGGGTCTGGGGCGAGCAGTACTTC. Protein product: CAISESGVWGEQYF.